The clone carrying this T cell receptor (beta chain) has only a few counts. The antigen is unknown. The data derive from a study of blood T cells in healthy people across ages. General study findings and limits: Those diversity estimates obtained from one million T cells were thought to be underestimates. Roughly linearly, TCR beta diversity per million T cells fell as age increased.

Germline assignment: CDR1 DFQATT and CDR2 SNEGSKA (reference sequence). This CDR3 region has 15 residues. Between the trimmed V and J ends, which lost 6 bases and 2 bases, there was a span of 19 bases. A sample-barcoded 5' primer and a J-beta primer mix were used in a second PCR of roughly 7 to 11 cycles. TCRdb reprocessed the 5' RACE reads with MiXCR, giving one entry per CDR3 protein. The table lists around 800,000 distinct CDR3 sequences, around half of them singletons, with about 42% in the top ten. The sequenced sample was blood. This clonotype originated in a man older than 75 in good health. The chain employs TRBV20-1 and TRBJ2-5; D is tentatively TRBD1 or TRBD2 (6 bases each). Here the CDR3 reads CSAVPRGPRQETQYF. CDR3 nucleotides: TGCAGTGCGGTCCCTCGGGGGCCACGACAAGAGACCCAGTACTTC.